Detailed here is one T cell receptor beta chain. Its antigen is still unknown. No per-base quality is available; no much larger clone lies one base away. Trimming removed 2 bases from V and 1 base from J, leaving 5 bases between the germline ends. From the cysteine through the phenylalanine, the CDR3 covers 13 amino acids. The kept DNA is CDR3 alone, 39 bases in frame from the first base. Via the germline V gene (reference sequence), CDR1 is MNHEY and CDR2 SMNVEV. One collaborating source in Seattle enrolled patients while the patients were actively infected and followed the patients over time throughout the course of disease. Whole blood was collected in K2EDTA tubes by collaborating institutions according to the institutions' own protocols. For TCRbeta analysis, collaborator samples were shipped as frozen whole blood, as isolated PBMCs, or as DNA extracted from either sample type. The sample belongs to a study of blood T cell repertoires in COVID-19 (dated by TCRdb to about 2020). Background for the entire study: Samples covering the acute and convalescent phases of COVID-19 were provided by collaborators in the United States, Italy and Spain. Samples came from the ongoing ImmuneRACE study (first 160 participants) plus 1,254 subjects from 6 global collaborators. Sample metadata almost always included a de-identified subject ID, COVID-19 status, age in years and sex. The material from the prospective study consisted of cDNA or gDNA derived from T cells, B-cell-depleted T cells, or PBMCs. The repertoires were made available in a free public database intended to serve as a resource for research on the immune response to SARS-CoV-2. Where available, HLA class I and class II types were obtained from metadata supplied by the sample provider rather than from assay-based typing. Subjects who had been exposed to COVID-19, were actively infected with it, or had recovered from it provided the deeply sampled blood TCRbeta repertoires that made up the dataset.

Points the paper makes about the study in general: The quantity of clinical and demographic metadata differed by source and by participant and was supplied without curation.

TCRbeta CDR3 regions were amplified from genomic DNA by means of the immunoSEQ Assay, a bias-controlled multiplex PCR. Turning to the authors' computational methods: Nucleated cell counts per sample were estimated from amplification of reference gene primers within the assay. Sequence reads were collapsed and filtered to measure the absolute abundance of every unique TCRbeta CDR3 rearrangement. For each sample, productive Simpson clonality was calculated as the square root of Simpson's diversity index across productive rearrangements. In its TCRdb copy, this immuneACCESS table keeps in-frame sequences only and misses some clones. Where compared with another copy, unresolved V genes explain less than half of these, and the others have no known cause. The V and J calls and clone size come from that table; D and trimming were worked out from the DNA. In this sample the table shows approximately 150,000 clones, around 74% of which occur a single time. Around 8.1% of the sample rests with the top ten.

The sequence joins TRBV27 to TRBJ1-1, with the D gene not confidently named. The clonotype originates from a woman in her fifties or sixties with COVID-19, enrolled during active disease. The sample consisted of peripheral blood. This receptor has the CDR3 CASSLAGNTEAFF. The DNA sequence reads TGTGCCAGCAGTTTAGCAGGGAACACTGAAGCTTTCTTT.